Following are 6 T cell receptor beta chains from one sample sequenced in a study of lymphopenia after photon versus proton radiotherapy. The table came from immunoSEQ multiplex PCR; TCRdb's copy has only in-frame clones and leaves some out. The table has roughly 76,000 clones, around 93% seen once. The starting material was peripheral blood, obtained from a patient treated with photon-based radiotherapy. The receptors were gathered from a woman aged 35 to 49 with cholangiocarcinoma.

The chain recombines TRBV28 with TRBJ1-2; D may be TRBD1 (5 bases). The CDR3 extends over 15 amino acids. V was clipped by 5 bases and J by 4 bases, with 17 bases between them. Germline V gives CDR1 MDHEN, CDR2 SYDVKM. The CDR3 protein is CASSPPQGGSYGYTF. CDR3 nucleotide sequence: TGTGCCAGCAGTCCCCCGCAGGGTGGGTCCTATGGCTACACCTTC.

The chain uses TRBV20-1 and TRBJ1-5; D gene ambiguous. There are 11 residues in the CDR3. Deletions cut 3 bases from V and 7 bases from J, with 7 bases between. CDR1 and CDR2 from the germline V gene are DFQATT and SNEGSKA (reference sequence). The chain's CDR3 is CSASLGQPQHF. Here the CDR3 DNA reads TGCAGTGCTAGTTTGGGACAGCCCCAGCATTTT.

The V and J genes are TRBV18 and TRBJ2-3; D might be TRBD1 or TRBD2, each matching 5 bases. The CDR3 extends over 12 amino acids. The germline CDR1 and CDR2 sequences are KGHSH and LQKENI. V shed 3 bases and J shed 6 bases, with 7 bases lying between them. The CDR3 DNA follows: TGTGCCAGCTCACCGGGACGGGATACGCAGTATTTT. Amino acids: CASSPGRDTQYF.

This clone ranks as medium-sized. The chain joins TRBV7-9 to TRBJ1-2; 7 bases map to TRBD1. Germline lookup yields CDR1 SEHNR and CDR2 FQNEAQ (reference sequence). The CDR3 loop spans 16 amino acids. After removal of 0 bases from V and 0 bases from J, the junction contained 4 bases not matched to a gene. The CDR3 protein is CASSLAAGGTNYGYTF. The CDR3 bases are TGTGCCAGCAGCTTAGCGGCAGGGGGGACTAACTATGGCTACACCTTC.

This clone showed up just once. The chain combines TRBV11-2 with TRBJ2-7; D unclear. CDR3 length equals 13 residues. V was trimmed by 1 base and J by 3 bases, leaving 7 bases between them. Germline lookup yields CDR1 SGHAT and CDR2 FQNNGV. CDR3 loop: CASSLGALYEQYF. CDR3 DNA sequence: TGTGCCAGCAGCTTAGGGGCGCTCTACGAGCAGTACTTC.

This chain connects TRBV6-5 to TRBJ2-2, with D possibly TRBD2 on 5 matching bases. The V gene lost 1 base and the J gene lost 5 bases, with 14 bases spanning the gap. The length of the CDR3 is 16 residues. The V gene's germline CDR1 is MNHEY and CDR2 SVGAGI. CDR3 residues: CASSYFSSGDTGELFF. The CDR3 region has the DNA TGTGCCAGCAGTTACTTTTCAAGCGGTGATACCGGGGAGCTGTTTTTT.